This TCR beta chain is from a study of shared T cell receptors in the human thymus. CDR3 length: 15 residues. Per the germline V gene, CDR1 is SGHRS and CDR2 is YFSETQ. V shed 2 bases, J shed 6 bases, and the junction held 7 bases outside the gene matches. Libraries were prepared by immunoSEQ multiplex PCR; TCRdb keeps only in-frame clonotypes and omits some of them. The sample carries roughly 710,000 clones, approximately 83% recorded once. In addition, the sample was reused for a study of human thymus T cells. That paper states: It was healthy Finnish infants having corrective surgery for congenital heart defects who were the donors. The study used thymus tissue resected during corrective heart surgery. Across thymic and blood repertoires, the usage of V and J genes appeared to be biased. Related research reported highly overlapping thymic repertoires among unrelated individuals.

The V gene is TRBV5-1, the J gene TRBJ2-2; 7 bases map to TRBD1. This TCR was sampled from a girl less than two years old with a congenital heart defect. Sequenced material: thymocytes. The CDR3 nucleotides are TGCGCCAGCAGCTTCCGACAGGGATCGTCCGGGGAGCTGTTTTTT. Translation gives CASSFRQGSSGELFF. Using reference TRBV5-1 and TRBJ2-2 for the parts outside the CDR3, the full variable domain is KAGVTQTPRYLIKTRGQQVTLSCSPISGHRSVSWYQQTPGQGLQFLFEYFSETQRNKGNFPGRFSGRQFSNSRSEMNVSTLELGDSALYLCASSFRQGSSGELFFGEGSRLTVL.